These T cell receptor beta chains were read from a single sample in a study of beta chain features in type 1 diabetes. Clones were sequenced by immunoSEQ multiplex PCR, and TCRdb holds only the in-frame ones, with some missing. The sample includes under 950,000 clones, roughly 15% of them seen just once. Sequenced input: naive CD4+ T cells from blood. The receptor source for this set is a woman aged 18-30 years in good health. Both conserved end residues are part of each CDR3. The D gene is left open where the match is weak. For some rows the clone size is stated as once, few or many, or as a class when expanded; others skip it.

>TRBV28|many|NA|TRBJ2-6
TGTGCCAGCAGTTCTCTCTCACCTGGGGCCAACGTCCTGACTTTC
CASSSLSPGANVLTF
>TRBV6-6|few|TRBD1|TRBJ1-1
TGTGCCAGCAGCAGAATATCGACAGGGAAGGTCGAAGCTTTCTTT
CASSRISTGKVEAFF
>TRBV7-9|NA|TRBD1|TRBJ1-1
TGTGCCAGCAAGGGACAGCTGAACACTGAAGCTTTCTTT
CASKGQLNTEAFF
>TRBV7-3|few|NA|TRBJ2-1
TGTGCCAGCAGCTTAGGCACAGGGACGGGGTACAATGAGCAGTTCTTC
CASSLGTGTGYNEQFF
>TRBV25-1|NA|TRBD2|TRBJ2-7
TGTGCCAGCAGTGTGACCGGGGGGGCGTTCGAGCAGTACTTC
CASSVTGGAFEQYF
>TRBV6-6|NA|TRBD2|TRBJ2-1
TGTGCCAGCAGGCTGACTAGCGGTGCATACAATGAGCAGTTCTTC
CASRLTSGAYNEQFF
>TRBV5-1|NA|NA|TRBJ2-1
TGCGCCAGCAGGGCGGGCTCCTACAATGAGCAGTTCTTC
CASRAGSYNEQFF
>TRBV7-2|few|NA|TRBJ1-5
TGTGCCAGCAGCCCCATTGAGGGTCGTCAGCCCCAGCATTTT
CASSPIEGRQPQHF
>TRBV11-2|few|TRBD1|TRBJ1-5
TGTGCCAGCAGCGCGTTAACAGGGGAGAAGGGTCAGCCCCAGCATTTT
CASSALTGEKGQPQHF
>TRBV9|few|NA|TRBJ2-1
TGTGCCAGCAGCGTGACTCTAGCGAGGTACAATGAGCAGTTCTTC
CASSVTLARYNEQFF
>TRBV7-2|few|NA|TRBJ2-2
TGTGCCAGCACACAAGGTGGCATCACCGGGGAGCTGTTTTTT
CASTQGGITGELFF
>TRBV10-3|NA|TRBD2|TRBJ2-3
TGTGCCATCAGTGAGACACTAGCGGGAGGTGCCGATACGCAGTATTTT
CAISETLAGGADTQYF
>TRBV6-1|few|NA|TRBJ2-3
TGTGCCAGCAGTGACCGCAGGGTTGAAGATACGCAGTATTTT
CASSDRRVEDTQYF
>TRBV18|few|NA|TRBJ2-7
TGTGCCAGCTCACCCCCTAGCCTACGGGGGGAGCAGTACTTC
CASSPPSLRGEQYF
>TRBV19|few|NA|TRBJ1-1
TGTGCCAGTAGTATTCAGGGATTGAACACTGAAGCTTTCTTT
CASSIQGLNTEAFF
>TRBV27|NA|NA|TRBJ2-2
TGTGCCAGCAGTACGACTAGAGGAGCCGGGGAGCTGTTTTTT
CASSTTRGAGELFF
>TRBV11-1|NA|TRBD1|TRBJ2-4
TGTGCCAGCAGCCCCGACAGGGCTGGCAAAAACATTCAGTACTTC
CASSPDRAGKNIQYF
>TRBV28|few|NA|TRBJ1-4
TGTGCCAGCAGTTCCACTGGGGCAACTAATGAAAAACTGTTTTTT
CASSSTGATNEKLFF
>TRBV7-8|few|TRBD2|TRBJ2-5
TGTGCCAGCAGCCGAACTAGCGGGGGAGAGACCCAGTACTTC
CASSRTSGGETQYF
>TRBV9|few|NA|TRBJ2-1
TGTGCCAGCAGCGTAGCAGGGATCGATGAGCAGTTCTTC
CASSVAGIDEQFF
>TRBV27|few|NA|TRBJ2-1
TGTGCCAGCCGACAGCAACTCTTACTTTACAATGAGCAGTTCTTC
CASRQQLLLYNEQFF
>TRBV9|NA|NA|TRBJ2-7
TGTGCCAGCAGCGTAGGTGTCAGACCCTTCGAGCAGTACTTC
CASSVGVRPFEQYF
>TRBV21-1|NA|NA|TRBJ2-7
TGTGCCAGCAGCACCGGGATGTCGCAGGGCCGGATCTACGAGCAGTACTTC
CASSTGMSQGRIYEQYF
>TRBV18|few|TRBD2|TRBJ2-1
TGTGCCAGCTCACTTACTAGCGGGAGCTCCTACAATGAGCAGTTCTTC
CASSLTSGSSYNEQFF